These 20 T cell receptor beta chains were sequenced from one sample in a study of blood T cell repertoires in COVID-19. Repertoires were generated with immunoSEQ multiplex PCR, while TCRdb's copy carries only in-frame clones and drops some. Here the sample spans 250,000 to 350,000 clones, 80% to 90% being singletons. The specimen sequenced was peripheral blood. The receptors originated from a woman in her forties or fifties with COVID-19, enrolled during active disease.

The chain employs TRBV30 and TRBJ2-1; D possibly corresponds to TRBD2 (6 bases). Germline V gene data show CDR1 as GTSNPN and CDR2 as SVGIG (reference sequence). Trimming took 0 bases from V and 7 from J, leaving 19 bases between them. This CDR3 is 16 amino acids long. The CDR3 is CAWSVLGTRSTNEQFF. The DNA for the CDR3 is TGTGCCTGGAGTGTATTGGGGACTCGAAGTACGAATGAGCAGTTCTTC.

This chain links TRBV12-5 with TRBJ1-1; D is uncertain. The ends were cut back, 4 bases at V and 0 bases at J, with 12 bases in the middle. The CDR3 is made up of 15 amino acids. Germline V lookup: CDR1 LGHNT, CDR2 FRNRAP. CDR3 nucleotide sequence: TGTGCTAGTGGTTACCCCTCGACATTGAACACTGAAGCTTTCTTT. Residues: CASGYPSTLNTEAFF.

The J gene is TRBJ2-1, the V gene TRBV7-9; TRBD2 aligns across 8 bases. V lost 5 bases and J lost 4; bases outside the gene matches: 10. The CDR3 has 16 residues. Germline assignment: CDR1 SEHNR and CDR2 FQNEAQ (reference sequence). CDR3 coding DNA: TGTGCCAGCAGCCCCCGGGGAGCGGGAGATTACAATGAGCAGTTCTTC. This gives the protein CASSPRGAGDYNEQFF. Full variable domain (remainder filled in from reference TRBV7-9 and TRBJ2-1): DTGVSQNPRHKITKRGQNVTFRCDPISEHNRLYWYRQTLGQGPEFLTYFQNEAQLEKSRLLSDRFSAERPKGSFSTLEIQRTEQGDSAMYLCASSPRGAGDYNEQFFGPGTRLTVL.

V usage is TRBV25-1 and J usage is TRBJ1-2; 9 bases line up with TRBD1. CDR3 length equals 16 residues. V was clipped by 5 bases and J by 6 bases; unmatched bases: 13. Germline assignment: CDR1 MGHDK and CDR2 SYGVNS. The CDR3 sequence: CASSSQGTGNSNGYTF. The CDR3 nucleotides are TGTGCCAGCAGTTCCCAAGGGACAGGGAATTCCAATGGCTACACCTTC.

The V and J genes are TRBV19 and TRBJ2-7; TRBD2 is a possible D gene (5 bases). V lost 0 bases to trimming and J lost 3 bases, with 12 bases between them. The germline V gene encodes CDR1 LNHDA and CDR2 SQIVND (reference sequence). This CDR3 spans 15 amino acids. The CDR3 reads CASSIDGGFFYEQYF. The DNA for the CDR3 is TGTGCCAGTAGTATAGATGGCGGGTTCTTCTACGAGCAGTACTTC. The full variable domain, with the rest looked up from reference TRBV19 and TRBJ2-7, is DGGITQSPKYLFRKEGQNVTLSCEQNLNHDAMYWYRQDPGQGLRLIYYSQIVNDFQKGDIAEGYSVSREKKESFPLTVTSAQKNPTAFYLCASSIDGGFFYEQYFGPGTRLTVT.

V gene TRBV27 combines with J gene TRBJ1-1; 7 bases line up with TRBD1. This CDR3 spans 14 amino acids. V shed 0 bases, J shed 4 bases, and the junction held 2 bases outside the gene matches. Germline V gene lookup returns CDR1 MNHEY and CDR2 SMNVEV (reference sequence). This chain's CDR3 is CASSLSGGGTEAFF. In nucleotides, the CDR3 is TGTGCCAGCAGTTTATCAGGGGGCGGCACTGAAGCTTTCTTT.

This clone is a singleton in its sample. CDR3 in amino acids: CASSLAGSGASQETQYF. In nucleotides, the CDR3 is TGCGCCAGCAGCTTGGCCGGGTCAGGGGCGAGCCAAGAGACCCAGTACTTC. The V and J genes are TRBV5-1 and TRBJ2-5; possibly TRBD1 for D (6 bases). Looked up from germline, CDR1 is SGHRS and CDR2 is YFSETQ. The V end was cut by 0 bases, the J end by 1 base, with 16 bases between. This CDR3 is built from 17 residues.

This clone was seen a single time. The chain links TRBV10-1 to TRBJ2-3, with 10 bases fitting TRBD2. The V segment lost 2 bases and the J segment 6 bases; nucleotides outside the gene matches: 11. The CDR3 spans 17 residues. Germline values: CDR1 WNHNN, CDR2 SYGVQD (reference sequence). CDR3 sequence reads: CASSETSGATTQDTQYF. The DNA of the CDR3 is TGCGCCAGCAGTGAGACTAGCGGGGCAACTACACAGGATACGCAGTATTTT.

The genes are TRBV7-6 and TRBJ2-3; 8 positions agree with TRBD2. The CDR3 runs 16 residues. With V trimmed by 4 bases and J by 0 bases, 6 bases remained unmatched. Germline V gene lookup returns CDR1 SGHVS and CDR2 FNYEAQ. CDR3: CASSSGAGVSTDTQYF. CDR3 in DNA: TGTGCCAGCAGCTCTGGAGCGGGAGTTAGCACAGATACGCAGTATTTT. Complete variable domain (other parts from reference TRBV7-6 and TRBJ2-3): GAGVSQSPRYKVTKRGQDVALRCDPISGHVSLYWYRQALGQGPEFLTYFNYEAQQDKSGLPNDRFSAERPEGSISTLTIQRTEQRDSAMYRCASSSGAGVSTDTQYFGPGTRLTVL.

This clone came up a few times. The chain has TRBV27 and TRBJ1-2; unclear D gene. The CDR3 spans 13 residues. Trimming left V 6 bases short and J 5 bases short, with 13 bases between. Looked up from germline, CDR1 is MNHEY and CDR2 is SMNVEV (reference sequence). Written as DNA, the CDR3 is TGTGCCAGCAGCCGGCTGGAGGGATATGGCTACACCTTC. It encodes CASSRLEGYGYTF.

The chain employs TRBV6-4 and TRBJ1-6; 8 nucleotides align to TRBD1. CDR3 length: 15 residues. Germline loops: CDR1 MRHNA, CDR2 SNTAGT. The junction had 6 bases not matched to a gene; V was cut back by 2 bases and J by 9 bases. CDR3 nucleotide sequence: TGTGCCAGCAGTGACGGGACAGGAATGGGTTCACCCCTCCACTTT. It translates to CASSDGTGMGSPLHF.

The chain links TRBV11-3 to TRBJ2-7; 8 nucleotides align to TRBD1. V lost 3 bases, J lost 3 bases, and 1 base stayed unmatched. This CDR3 spans 13 amino acids. Germline lookup yields CDR1 SGHNT and CDR2 YENEEA. CDR3 bases: TGTGCCAGCAGCTTCGGACAGGGCTACGAGCAGTACTTC. This gives the protein CASSFGQGYEQYF. The entire variable domain, with the rest obtained from reference TRBV11-3 and TRBJ2-7, is as follows: EAGVVQSPRYKIIEKKQPVAFWCNPISGHNTLYWYLQNLGQGPELLIRYENEEAVDDSQLPKDRFSAERLKGVDSTLKIQPAELGDSAVYLCASSFGQGYEQYFGPGTRLTVT.

The chain carries TRBV4-1 and TRBJ1-2, with D perhaps TRBD1 (6 bases). The CDR3 runs 15 residues. V dropped 1 base and J dropped 2 bases, with 11 bases sitting between them. Per the germline V gene, CDR1 is MGHRA and CDR2 is YSYEKL. The CDR3 DNA is TGCGCCAGCAGCCAAGCGCGACAGGACAACTATGGCTACACCTTC. Residues: CASSQARQDNYGYTF.

The rearrangement joins TRBV7-2 to TRBJ1-6, with TRBD1 as a possible D gene (5 bases). This CDR3 region has 15 residues. V gave up 5 bases and J gave up 8 bases, with 16 bases separating them. The germline gives CDR1 SGHTA, CDR2 FQGNSA. The CDR3 reads CASSPSGEGYSPLHF. In DNA form, the CDR3 reads TGTGCCAGCAGCCCCTCGGGGGAGGGTTATTCACCCCTCCACTTT.

The rearrangement uses TRBV19 and TRBJ1-5; the D gene is possibly TRBD1 (6 bases). The CDR3 is 15 residues long. Germline V gives CDR1 LNHDA, CDR2 SQIVND (reference sequence). Trimming pared 5 bases from V and 3 bases from J, leaving 14 bases between. The CDR3 loop is CASSPRQVNNQPQHF. CDR3 DNA: TGTGCCAGTAGTCCCCGACAGGTTAACAATCAGCCCCAGCATTTT.

This chain joins TRBV10-2 and TRBJ2-1; 9 nucleotides line up with TRBD1. Germline V gene sequence: CDR1 WSHSY, CDR2 SAAADI. The ends lost 0 bases at V and 12 bases at J; junction bases unmatched: 9. This CDR3 has 15 amino acids. The CDR3 coding sequence is TGCGCCAGCAGTGAGTCGGCCTGGGACAGGGTCCGGCAGTTCTTC. It is translated as CASSESAWDRVRQFF.

This chain joins TRBV11-3 and TRBJ1-3; 8 nucleotides agree with TRBD1. Losses at the gene ends were 6 bases for V and 7 bases for J; bases not matched to a gene: 11. CDR3 size: 15 residues. Germline CDR1 and CDR2: SGHNT and YENEEA. The CDR3 reads CASSYRDRSSNTIYF. The DNA of the CDR3 is TGTGCCAGCAGTTACCGGGACAGGAGTAGTAACACCATATATTTT.

The chain joins TRBV18 to TRBJ2-3; D possibly corresponds to TRBD1 (5 bases). This CDR3 contains 14 residues. V lost 4 bases to trimming and J lost 3 bases, with 11 bases between them. In germline, CDR1 is KGHSH, CDR2 LQKENI. The CDR3 region is CASSHRQRTDTQYF. Written as DNA, the CDR3 is TGTGCCAGCTCACATCGACAGAGAACAGATACGCAGTATTTT.

The sample holds a few counts of this clone. V usage is TRBV5-1 and J usage is TRBJ1-6, with TRBD1 identical over 12 bases. The length of the CDR3 is 18 residues. Losses at the gene ends were 0 bases for V and 1 base for J; bases not matched to a gene: 2. Germline CDR1 is SGHRS and CDR2 is YFSETQ. CDR3 sequence reads: CASSLEGQGASYNSPLHF. The CDR3 DNA reads as TGCGCCAGCAGCTTGGAGGGACAGGGGGCGTCCTATAATTCACCCCTCCACTTT.

This clone was observed once. V and J are TRBV21-1 and TRBJ2-4; TRBD2, the table's D call, lacks a check against the DNA. TRBV21-1 is listed as a pseudogene. CDR3 size: 19 residues. CDR3: CASSKRGLSVRQTKNIQYF. The DNA for the CDR3 is TGTGCCAGCAGCAAAAGGGGACTTTCGGTGCGGCAGACCAAAAACATTCAGTACTTC.